These T cell receptor beta chains were read from a single sample in a study of T cells in tuberculosis. Some clones are missing from TCRdb's copy, which holds only in-frame ones; the method was immunoSEQ multiplex PCR. The sample holds about 33,000 clones, 92% seen once. This material consisted of PBMCs, taken at tuberculosis diagnosis. These receptors originate from an adult with tuberculosis. Some clones in this sample may be carry-over from other donors' samples. Both conserved end residues are part of each CDR3. The D gene is left open where the match is weak. The size entry is marked missing in some rows and otherwise reads once, few, many or a size class.

CDR3aa | CDR3nt | j_gene | v_gene | abundance | d_gene
CASSLGTGVGGYTF | TGCGCCAGCAGCTTGGGGACAGGGGTCGGCGGCTACACCTTC | TRBJ1-2 | TRBV5-1 | - | TRBD1
CASSLNPGGQGESYEQYF | TGCGCCAGCAGCTTGAATCCAGGGGGACAGGGTGAATCCTACGAGCAGTACTTC | TRBJ2-7 | TRBV5-1 | - | TRBD1
CASSPQGLNTEAFF | TGTGCCAGCTCACCACAGGGACTAAACACTGAAGCTTTCTTT | TRBJ1-1 | TRBV18 | - | -
CASSGGQRGVVDTQYF | TGTGCCAGCAGCGGCGGGCAGCGGGGGGTTGTAGATACGCAGTATTTT | TRBJ2-3 | TRBV7-8 | - | TRBD2
CAISQGGTEAFF | TGTGCCATCAGCCAGGGCGGCACTGAAGCTTTCTTT | TRBJ1-1 | TRBV10-3 | - | -
CASSLDRASYEQYF | TGTGCCAGCAGCTTGGACAGGGCGTCCTACGAGCAGTACTTC | TRBJ2-7 | TRBV5-4 | - | -
CASSQVTGLDTGELFF | TGTGCCAGCAGCCAAGTAACAGGGCTGGACACCGGGGAGCTGTTTTTT | TRBJ2-2 | TRBV14 | - | -
CASRISWRAGTGELFF | TGTGCCAGCAGGATAAGTTGGCGGGCGGGCACCGGGGAGCTGTTTTTT | TRBJ2-2 | TRBV27 | - | -
CASRPPGAEKLFF | TGTGCCAGCAGACCCCCAGGGGCGGAAAAACTGTTTTTT | TRBJ1-4 | TRBV6-5 | - | -
CASSFTAGPNEQFF | TGTGCCAGCAGCTTCACGGCGGGCCCCAATGAGCAGTTCTTC | TRBJ2-1 | TRBV7-2 | - | -
CASSYALDRADGYTF | TGTGCCAGCAGTTACGCACTCGACAGGGCGGATGGCTACACCTTC | TRBJ1-2 | TRBV6-6 | - | TRBD1
CSVGQRLYNEQFF | TGCAGCGTCGGCCAGAGACTTTACAATGAGCAGTTCTTC | TRBJ2-1 | TRBV29-1 | - | -
CASSVAAPDTQYF | TGTGCCAGCAGCGTAGCCGCGCCAGATACGCAGTATTTT | TRBJ2-3 | TRBV9 | - | -
CSVVGTKHGIQYF | TGCAGCGTCGTGGGCACCAAGCACGGCATTCAGTACTTC | TRBJ2-4 | TRBV29-1 | - | -
CASSSTAGGGQPQHF | TGTGCCAGCAGTTCGACAGCCGGGGGGGGTCAGCCCCAGCATTTT | TRBJ1-5 | TRBV6-6 | - | -
CASSLAGGVYNEQFF | TGTGCCAGCAGCTTGGCCGGGGGTGTCTACAATGAGCAGTTCTTC | TRBJ2-1 | TRBV5-4 | - | -
CASSLVSRTSGSHDEQYF | TGCGCCAGCAGCTTGGTATCCCGGACTAGCGGGTCTCATGACGAGCAGTACTTC | TRBJ2-7 | TRBV5-1 | - | TRBD2
CASSLSFTGRSGELFF | TGTGCCAGCAGCTTAAGTTTCACAGGGCGGAGCGGGGAGCTGTTTTTT | TRBJ2-2 | TRBV7-2 | once | -
CASNPGQGLGMDTF | TGTGCCAGTAACCCGGGACAGGGGCTCGGGATGGACACCTTC | TRBJ1-2 | TRBV19 | - | TRBD1
CASSLGGQGGKPQHF | TGTGCCAGCAGCTTAGGCGGACAGGGAGGGAAGCCCCAGCATTTT | TRBJ1-5 | TRBV7-8 | - | TRBD1
CASSLHGSYEQYF | TGTGCCAGCAGCTTGCACGGGTCCTACGAGCAGTACTTC | TRBJ2-7 | TRBV5-6 | - | -
CASSLGQGAFPVPSYEQYF | TGTGCCAGCAGTTTAGGACAGGGGGCTTTCCCAGTACCCTCCTACGAGCAGTACTTC | TRBJ2-7 | TRBV5-8 | - | TRBD1
CSVRWTGSEQYF | TGCAGCGTTCGATGGACAGGGTCCGAGCAGTACTTC | TRBJ2-7 | TRBV29-1 | - | TRBD1
CASSPGLHGGNTQYF | TGCGCCAGCAGCCCGGGACTCCATGGGGGAAATACGCAGTATTTT | TRBJ2-3 | TRBV5-1 | - | -
CASSLGRLDRRMTEAFF | TGCGCCAGCAGCTTGGGCCGCCTGGACAGGCGGATGACTGAAGCTTTCTTT | TRBJ1-1 | TRBV5-1 | once | TRBD1
CASEHSQGARTEAFF | TGTGCCAGTGAACATTCACAGGGGGCGCGCACTGAAGCTTTCTTT | TRBJ1-1 | TRBV19 | - | TRBD1
CASRRGLAATKNIQYF | TGTGCCAGCAGACGGGGACTAGCGGCAACCAAAAACATTCAGTACTTC | TRBJ2-4 | TRBV6-6 | - | TRBD2
CASSSRDRGRLGSPLHF | TGTGCCAGCAGCTCCCGGGACAGGGGGCGTTTGGGTTCACCCCTCCACTTT | TRBJ1-6 | TRBV7-8 | - | TRBD1
CASSKSRVSGNTIYF | TGTGCCAGCAGTAAAAGCAGGGTCTCTGGAAACACCATATATTTT | TRBJ1-3 | TRBV6-5 | - | -
CAIRRQGGTYNEQFF | TGTGCCATCCGGAGACAGGGGGGAACCTACAATGAGCAGTTCTTC | TRBJ2-1 | TRBV10-3 | - | TRBD1
CASSLSTDQPQHF | TGTGCCAGCAGTTTAAGCACCGATCAGCCCCAGCATTTT | TRBJ1-5 | TRBV27 | - | -
CASSRTGGERDNQPQHF | TGTGCCAGTAGTCGGACAGGGGGGGAACGAGACAATCAGCCCCAGCATTTT | TRBJ1-5 | TRBV19 | - | TRBD1
CATSKEPVGLAGGPLGIQYF | TGTGCCACCAGCAAAGAGCCCGTCGGACTAGCGGGGGGGCCGTTGGGCATTCAGTACTTC | TRBJ2-4 | TRBV15 | - | TRBD2
CARAGGHSVGNQPQHF | TGTGCTAGGGCGGGGGGACATAGTGTGGGCAATCAGCCCCAGCATTTT | TRBJ1-5 | TRBV12-5 | once | -
CASSQGDSSYEQYF | TGCGCCAGCAGCCAAGGGGACAGCTCTTACGAGCAGTACTTC | TRBJ2-7 | TRBV4-1 | - | TRBD1
CSVTDRAEAFF | TGCAGCGTTACGGACAGGGCTGAAGCTTTCTTT | TRBJ1-1 | TRBV29-1 | - | TRBD1
CASSQDSGGNYEQYF | TGCGCCAGCAGCCAAGATAGCGGCGGAAACTACGAGCAGTACTTC | TRBJ2-7 | TRBV4-1 | - | -
CASSSGTYNEQFF | TGTGCCAGCTCCTCAGGGACCTACAATGAGCAGTTCTTC | TRBJ2-1 | TRBV18 | once | -
CSVEETGAGNTIYF | TGCAGCGTTGAAGAGACAGGCGCTGGAAACACCATATATTTT | TRBJ1-3 | TRBV29-1 | - | -
CASKRGTDGSSYNSPLHF | TGTGCCAGCAAAAGGGGGACGGATGGAAGCTCCTATAATTCACCCCTCCACTTT | TRBJ1-6 | TRBV2 | - | -
CASSLVAGTGPYEQYF | TGTGCCAGCAGTTTAGTAGCTGGGACAGGACCCTACGAGCAGTACTTC | TRBJ2-7 | TRBV27 | once | TRBD1
CASREGGSQPQHF | TGTGCCAGCCGTGAGGGAGGTAGCCAGCCCCAGCATTTT | TRBJ1-5 | TRBV27 | - | -
CASSDGVYNEQFF | TGTGCCAGCAGCGACGGGGTTTACAATGAGCAGTTCTTC | TRBJ2-1 | TRBV9 | - | -
CASTFRGTEAFF | TGTGCCAGCACCTTTCGAGGGACTGAAGCTTTCTTT | TRBJ1-1 | TRBV6-6 | - | -
CASRGDREDYGYTF | TGTGCCAGCAGGGGGGACAGGGAAGACTATGGCTACACCTTC | TRBJ1-2 | TRBV6-1 | - | TRBD1
CASSEWLSGGGYGYTF | TGTGCCAGCAGTGAATGGCTGTCAGGGGGTGGCTATGGCTACACCTTC | TRBJ1-2 | TRBV6-1 | - | TRBD1
CASSKVQGHYEQYF | TGTGCCAGCAGCAAAGTGCAGGGGCACTACGAGCAGTACTTC | TRBJ2-7 | TRBV21-1 | - | -
CASSVGPTWEAFF | TGTGCCAGCAGTGTGGGGCCAACTTGGGAAGCTTTCTTT | TRBJ1-1 | TRBV2 | - | -
CASSHSPGTSGGANRETQYF | TGCGCCAGCAGTCATTCCCCCGGGACTAGCGGGGGGGCCAATCGGGAGACCCAGTACTTC | TRBJ2-5 | TRBV23-1 | - | TRBD2
CASTLVRGNTEAFF | TGTGCCAGCACCCTCGTCAGGGGGAACACTGAAGCTTTCTTT | TRBJ1-1 | TRBV7-2 | - | -
CASSPPGARPIGGANVLTF | TGTGCCAGCTCACCACCGGGAGCCCGGCCTATTGGTGGGGCCAACGTCCTGACTTTC | TRBJ2-6 | TRBV18 | - | -
CASSPSRANYGYTF | TGCGCCAGCAGTCCCTCGCGGGCGAACTATGGCTACACCTTC | TRBJ1-2 | TRBV10-2 | - | -
CAYYRATEGYAF | TGTGCCTATTACAGGGCCACGGAAGGCTACGCCTTC | TRBJ1-2 | TRBV30 | - | -
CASSIRGEVSNEQFF | TGTGCCAGTAGTATACGGGGGGAAGTGAGCAATGAGCAGTTCTTC | TRBJ2-1 | TRBV19 | - | TRBD2
CSGGGQNTEAFF | TGCAGCGGAGGGGGCCAGAACACTGAAGCTTTCTTT | TRBJ1-1 | TRBV29-1 | - | TRBD1
CAWSRQDYGYTF | TGTGCCTGGAGTCGACAGGACTATGGCTACACCTTC | TRBJ1-2 | TRBV30 | - | -
CASSSDPGVQGEQFF | TGTGCCAGCAGCTCAGATCCGGGGGTTCAAGGTGAGCAGTTCTTC | TRBJ2-1 | TRBV11-2 | - | -
CASSLTDRVANIQYF | TGTGCCAGCAGTCTAACCGACAGGGTGGCAAACATTCAGTACTTC | TRBJ2-4 | TRBV6-5 | - | TRBD1
CASRPSGGQEQFF | TGTGCCAGCAGGCCTAGCGGGGGGCAAGAGCAGTTCTTC | TRBJ2-1 | TRBV7-3 | - | TRBD2
CASSVAATGGSPLHF | TGTGCCAGCAGCGTAGCCGCCACAGGGGGCTCACCCCTCCACTTT | TRBJ1-6 | TRBV9 | - | TRBD1